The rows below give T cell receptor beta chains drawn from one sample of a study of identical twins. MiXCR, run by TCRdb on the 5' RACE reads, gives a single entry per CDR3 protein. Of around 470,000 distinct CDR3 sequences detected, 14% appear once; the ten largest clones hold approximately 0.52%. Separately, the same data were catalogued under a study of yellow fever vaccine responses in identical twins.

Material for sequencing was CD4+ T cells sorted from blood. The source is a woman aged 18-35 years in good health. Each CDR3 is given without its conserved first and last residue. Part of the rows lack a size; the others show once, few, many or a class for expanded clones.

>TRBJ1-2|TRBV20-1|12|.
SALGGGSGYGYT
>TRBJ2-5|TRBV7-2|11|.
ASSPRTSETQY
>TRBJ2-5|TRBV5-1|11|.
ASSLQTQETQY
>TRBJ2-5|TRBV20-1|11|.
SAVPGVGETQY
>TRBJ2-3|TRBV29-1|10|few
SVEWSTDTQY
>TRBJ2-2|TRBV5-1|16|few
ASSSDRGKVPYTGELF
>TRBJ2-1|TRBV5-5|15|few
ASSSLTGSRGYNEQF
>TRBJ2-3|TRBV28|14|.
ASSPGTPGHSDTQY
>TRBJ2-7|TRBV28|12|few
ASSAAGTLNEQY
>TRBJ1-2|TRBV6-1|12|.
ASRMVGGDYGYT
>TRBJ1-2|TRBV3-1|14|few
ASSQTTGLANYGYT
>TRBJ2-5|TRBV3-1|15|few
ASSQISGVGPQETQY
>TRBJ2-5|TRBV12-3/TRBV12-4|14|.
ASSFGGGAGAETQY
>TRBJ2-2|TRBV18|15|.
ASSPRATGANTGELF
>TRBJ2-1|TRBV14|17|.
ASSRRLLLVASSYNEQF
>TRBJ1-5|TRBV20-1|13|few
SAPPGQGFFQPQH
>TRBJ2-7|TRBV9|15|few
ASSVGDGKRLGYEQY
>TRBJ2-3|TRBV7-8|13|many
ASSLRTSVADTQY
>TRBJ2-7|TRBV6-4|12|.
ASSDSGLDYEQY
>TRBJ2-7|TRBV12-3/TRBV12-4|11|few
ASSSTKGQGLL
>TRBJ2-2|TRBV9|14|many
ASSPYPGGDTGELF
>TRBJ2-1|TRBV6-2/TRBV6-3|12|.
ASSYRLAGGEQF
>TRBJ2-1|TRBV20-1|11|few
SSRSGRSNEQF
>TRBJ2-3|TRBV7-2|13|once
ASSLDSGGTDTQY
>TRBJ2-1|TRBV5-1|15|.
ASSTTGGAGTYNEQF
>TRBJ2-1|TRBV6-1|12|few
ASGSAPAYNEQF
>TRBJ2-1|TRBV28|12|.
ASTPGLATNEQF
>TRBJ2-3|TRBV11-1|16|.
ASSFQGLAGGSTDTQY
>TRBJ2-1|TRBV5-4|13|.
ASSSTSAKYNEQF
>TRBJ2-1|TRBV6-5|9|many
ASSETGMQF
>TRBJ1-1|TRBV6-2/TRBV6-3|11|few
ASSLDRFTEAF
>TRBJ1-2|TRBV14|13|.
ASSHSHTGAYGYT
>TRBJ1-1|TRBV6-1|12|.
ASRGGQGDTEAF
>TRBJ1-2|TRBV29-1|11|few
SVGRDRGYGYT
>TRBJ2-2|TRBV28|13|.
ASSWFGGGTGELF
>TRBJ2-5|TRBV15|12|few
ATSRWDRVETQY
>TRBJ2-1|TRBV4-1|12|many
ASSQPSGRGEQF
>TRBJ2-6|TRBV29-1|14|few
SVRRDSSSGANVLT
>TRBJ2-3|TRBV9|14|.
ASSPSNRGEKDTQY
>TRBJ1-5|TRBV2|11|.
ASSRAANQPQH
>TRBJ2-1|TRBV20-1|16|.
SAPGREGHTTSYNEQF
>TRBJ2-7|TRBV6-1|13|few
ASSRPWTASYEQY